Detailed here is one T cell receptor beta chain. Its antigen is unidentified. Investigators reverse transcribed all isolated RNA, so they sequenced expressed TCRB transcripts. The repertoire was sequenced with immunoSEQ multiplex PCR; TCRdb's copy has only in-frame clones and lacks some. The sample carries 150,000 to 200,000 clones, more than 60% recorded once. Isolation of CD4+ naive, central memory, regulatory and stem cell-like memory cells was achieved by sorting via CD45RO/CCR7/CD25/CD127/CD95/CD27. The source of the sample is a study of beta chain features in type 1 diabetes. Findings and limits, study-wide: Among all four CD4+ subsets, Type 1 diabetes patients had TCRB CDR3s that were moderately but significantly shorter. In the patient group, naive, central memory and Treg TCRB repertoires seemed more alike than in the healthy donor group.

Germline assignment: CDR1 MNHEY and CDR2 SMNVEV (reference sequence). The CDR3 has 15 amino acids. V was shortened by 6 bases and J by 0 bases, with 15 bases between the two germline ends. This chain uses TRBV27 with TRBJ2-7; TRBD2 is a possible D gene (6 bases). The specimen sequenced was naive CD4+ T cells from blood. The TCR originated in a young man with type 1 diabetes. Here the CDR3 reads CASRVGRESSYEQYF. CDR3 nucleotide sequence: TGTGCCAGCAGAGTTGGACGGGAGAGCTCCTACGAGCAGTACTTC.